This passage covers 29 T cell receptor beta chains from one sample sequenced in a study of response to subunit inactivated influenza vaccine. A single record per CDR3 protein comes from TCRdb applying MiXCR to the RT-PCR reads. Among fewer than 800,000 distinct CDR3 sequences listed, 15% to 17% were seen once. The source was PBMCs from blood, collected less than 13 days after vaccination. The source of these receptors is a man between 45 and 60 years old who received an inactivated influenza vaccine.

CDR3 residues: CASSRGSGRRDTDTQYF. CDR3 sequence (DNA): TGCGCCAGCAGCCGGGGGTCAGGGAGGCGTGACACAGATACGCAGTATTTT. The rearrangement links TRBV4-3 to TRBJ2-3; D is possibly TRBD2 (6 bases). Trimming removed 4 bases from V and 2 bases from J, with 19 bases in between. From germline, CDR1 is LGHNA and CDR2 YSLEER. This CDR3 comprises 17 residues.

In this sample, this clonotype turned up a few times. The rearrangement joins TRBV6-2 or TRBV6-3 to TRBJ2-2; 8 nucleotides line up with TRBD1. Germline V gene sequence: CDR1 MNHEY, CDR2 SVGEGT. The CDR3 contains 16 residues. J was trimmed by 4 bases and V by 6 bases; bases with no gene match: 10. This chain's CDR3 is CASRGPGQGGTGELFF. DNA of the CDR3: TGTGCCAGCAGAGGACCCGGACAGGGAGGCACCGGGGAGCTGTTTTTT.

This chain connects TRBV2 to TRBJ2-3, with D unresolved. The V and J ends lost 1 base and 1 base respectively, with 9 bases between them. CDR1 and CDR2 (germline): SNHLY, FYNNEI. The CDR3 spans 15 residues. CDR3 loop: CASSEVRRGTDTQYF. Here the CDR3 DNA reads TGTGCCAGCAGTGAAGTAAGACGGGGCACAGATACGCAGTATTTT.

This chain connects TRBV4-3 to TRBJ2-4, with D perhaps matching TRBD1 or TRBD2 (6 bases each). V was pared by 3 bases and J by 6 bases, with 24 bases between. The V gene's germline CDR1 is LGHNA and CDR2 YSLEER. The CDR3 consists of 18 residues. In nucleotides, the CDR3 is TGCGCCAGCAGCCACTCTCTCCCGACAGGTCGGGGGATAAACATTCAGTACTTC. This encodes CASSHSLPTGRGINIQYF.

This chain connects TRBV28 to TRBJ2-1; a weak D match, TRBD2 (6 bases). Germline V CDR1 and CDR2: MDHEN, SYDVKM. This CDR3 region has 16 residues. V was pared by 6 bases and J by 7 bases, with 22 bases between. The chain's CDR3 is CASRNMRRVGYNEQFF. CDR3 nucleotides: TGTGCCAGCAGGAACATGAGGAGGGTGGGTTATAATGAGCAGTTCTTC.

This chain joins TRBV5-6 and TRBJ2-5; D possibly corresponds to TRBD1 (6 bases). V dropped 4 bases and J dropped 0 bases, with 13 bases sitting between them. Germline assignment: CDR1 SGHDT and CDR2 YYEEEE. CDR3 length: 15 amino acids. The chain's CDR3 is CASSPGQPYQETQYF. The CDR3 region has the DNA TGTGCCAGCAGCCCCGGACAGCCTTACCAAGAGACCCAGTACTTC.

This clonotype was picked up a small number of times. The gene calls are TRBV24-1 and TRBJ2-1, with a possible D match to TRBD2 (6 bases). This CDR3 has 13 amino acids. Germline loops: CDR1 KGHDR, CDR2 SFDVKD. V was cut by 3 bases and J by 12 bases, with 14 bases left in between. CDR3 in amino acids: CATSDAGRIGQFF. The CDR3 region has the DNA TGTGCCACCAGTGATGCGGGGCGGATAGGGCAGTTCTTC.

The chain joins TRBV11-2 to TRBJ2-7; D uncertain. CDR1 and CDR2 from the germline V gene are SGHAT and FQNNGV. This CDR3 has 13 amino acids. Trimming shortened V by 1 base and J by 3 bases, and 7 bases separated the two germline ends. For the CDR3, the DNA is TGTGCCAGCAGCTTAGTAGCCGGCTACGAGCAGTACTTC. It yields the protein CASSLVAGYEQYF.

The rearrangement uses TRBV20-1 and TRBJ2-3; TRBD2 matches 10 bases. The CDR3 sequence is 15 residues long. V trimming: 3 bases; J trimming: 0 bases; junction bases outside the gene matches: 3. Germline V CDR1 and CDR2: DFQATT, SNEGSKA (reference sequence). The DNA of the CDR3 is TGCAGTGCTAGCAGAGCGGGAGGGAGCACAGATACGCAGTATTTT. Its protein product is CSASRAGGSTDTQYF.

This clonotype was detected only a few times. The chain couples TRBV6-1 to TRBJ1-2; D gene unclear. The CDR3 contains 13 residues. Trimming removed 2 bases from V and 2 bases from J, with 6 bases in between. The germline CDR1 and CDR2 sequences are MNHNS and SASEGT. CDR3 DNA sequence: TGTGCCAGCAGTGAAAATAGCAACTATGGCTACACCTTC. This encodes CASSENSNYGYTF.

This rearrangement joins TRBV4-3 to TRBJ1-1; no firm D call. The V end lost 0 bases, the J end lost 0 bases, and 8 bases lay between the germline ends. This CDR3 has 15 amino acids. Germline CDR1 reads LGHNA; CDR2 reads YSLEER. Here the CDR3 reads CASSQELPVNTEAFF. The CDR3 coding sequence is TGCGCCAGCAGCCAAGAATTGCCGGTGAACACTGAAGCTTTCTTT.

This clonotype was seen more than once but under ten times. The rearrangement uses TRBV9 and TRBJ2-5; the match to TRBD2 covers 11 bases. Looked up from germline, CDR1 is SGDLS and CDR2 is YYNGEE. V dropped 2 bases and J dropped 4; count of bases not matched to a gene: 4. The CDR3 is 15 residues long. DNA of the CDR3: TGTGCCAGCAGCGTGAGTAGCGGGGGGGCAGAGACCCAGTACTTC. This codes for CASSVSSGGAETQYF.

This clonotype showed up just a few times. The V call is TRBV12-3 or TRBV12-4, the J call TRBJ2-7; 7 bases are shared with TRBD2. Trimming took 5 bases from V and 3 from J; bases not matched to a gene: 4. The CDR3 is made up of 13 amino acids. In nucleotides, the CDR3 is TGTGCCAGCAGTGTCGGGAGGCTCTACGAGCAGTACTTC. Translation: CASSVGRLYEQYF.

The chain has TRBV5-1 and TRBJ2-7, with D possibly being TRBD2 (6 bases). CDR3 size: 13 residues. From germline, CDR1 is SGHRS and CDR2 YFSETQ. Trimming removed 7 bases at V and 0 bases at J, with 11 bases between. In DNA form, the CDR3 reads TGCGCCAGCCGGGAGTTGAGCTCCTACGAGCAGTACTTC. Its protein product is CASRELSSYEQYF.

This clonotype was seen more than once but under ten times. J is TRBJ2-7 and V is TRBV15, with a possible D match to TRBD2 (5 bases). The CDR3 covers 12 residues. Trimming removed 6 bases from V and 5 bases from J, with 11 bases in between. Germline CDR1 reads LNHNV; CDR2 reads YYDKDF (reference sequence). CDR3 in amino acids: CATRGYGDEQYF. The CDR3 nucleotides read TGTGCCACCAGAGGGTACGGGGACGAGCAGTACTTC.

This clonotype came up a few times. V and J are TRBV21-1 and TRBJ2-5; the listed D gene, TRBD1, was not tested against the DNA. TRBV21-1 is a recognized pseudogene. The CDR3 consists of 11 residues. CDR3 loop: CASSAGGTQYF. The DNA for the CDR3 is TGTGCCAGCAGCGCCGGGGGGACCCAGTACTTC.

CDR3 nucleotides: TGTGCCAGCAGAAGTACGTACTGGGGGAGCTCCTACAATGAGCAGTTCTTC. It translates to CASRSTYWGSSYNEQFF. This sequence joins TRBV12-3 or TRBV12-4 and TRBJ2-1; D may correspond to TRBD1 or TRBD2 (5 bases each). CDR3 length: 17 amino acids. The V end was cut by 6 bases, the J end by 0 bases, with 18 bases between.

The chain combines TRBV2 with TRBJ2-7, with 7 bases aligning to TRBD1. Germline V lookup: CDR1 SNHLY, CDR2 FYNNEI. The CDR3 has 13 residues. V lost 8 bases and J lost 6; bases outside the gene matches: 10. The CDR3 loop reads CASHARPGGEQYF. The CDR3 DNA reads as TGTGCCAGCCACGCCAGGCCAGGGGGCGAGCAGTACTTC.

This clonotype turned up a few times. CDR3 coding DNA: TGTGCCAGCAGCCCGGCCCCAGAGTACGAGCAGTACTTC. Translating gives CASSPAPEYEQYF. V and J are TRBV7-9 and TRBJ2-7; unclear D gene. Between the trimmed V and J ends, which lost 5 bases and 4 bases, there was a span of 12 bases. The germline V gene has CDR1 SEHNR and CDR2 FQNEAQ (reference sequence). The CDR3 runs 13 residues.

The table lists this clonotype with a few counts. The chain carries TRBV28 and TRBJ1-1, with D unclear. The germline CDR1 and CDR2 sequences are MDHEN and SYDVKM. The CDR3 runs to 12 residues. The V gene lost 6 bases and the J gene lost 2 bases, with 7 bases spanning the gap. CDR3: CASSQINTEAFF. The DNA for the CDR3 is TGTGCCAGCAGCCAGATTAACACTGAAGCTTTCTTT.

This clonotype was picked up a small number of times. The J gene is TRBJ1-5, the V gene TRBV18, with D possibly being TRBD1 (6 bases). The CDR3 loop spans 13 amino acids. The germline CDR1 and CDR2 sequences are KGHSH and LQKENI. Trimming shortened V by 8 bases and J by 4 bases, and 12 bases separated the two germline ends. CDR3 residues: CASLGQGNQPQHF. DNA of the CDR3: TGTGCCAGCCTTGGGCAGGGGAATCAGCCCCAGCATTTT.

CDR3 DNA sequence: TGTGCCATCAGTGAATCCGGGACAACCGGGGAGCTGTTTTTT. Amino acid sequence: CAISESGTTGELFF. The chain is built from TRBV10-3 and TRBJ2-2; weak D call: TRBD1 (6 bases). Germline V gives CDR1 ENHRY, CDR2 SYGVKD. V lost 3 bases, J lost 5 bases, and 10 bases lay in between. This CDR3 is 14 amino acids long.

The CDR3 loop is CASSGGNRDEQYF. The CDR3 DNA reads TGTGCCAGCAGCGGGGGGAATCGGGACGAGCAGTACTTC. The chain joins TRBV9 to TRBJ2-7; perhaps D is TRBD1 or TRBD2 (5 bases each). This CDR3 is built from 13 residues. V was clipped by 3 bases and J by 5 bases, with 12 bases between them. Germline CDR1 SGDLS, CDR2 YYNGEE. Full variable domain (remainder filled in from reference TRBV9 and TRBJ2-7): DSGVTQTPKHLITATGQRVTLRCSPRSGDLSVYWYQQSLDQGLQFLIQYYNGEERAKGNILERFSAQQFPDLHSELNLSSLELGDSALYFCASSGGNRDEQYFGPGTRLTVT.

This clonotype came up a few times. This chain connects TRBV7-9 to TRBJ2-5, with 8 bases matching TRBD2. J gave up 4 bases and V 3 bases, and 7 bases lay outside the gene matches. Germline CDR1 and CDR2: SEHNR and FQNEAQ (reference sequence). CDR3 size: 15 residues. The CDR3 spells CASSFYSGMGETQYF. DNA for the CDR3: TGTGCCAGCAGCTTTTATAGCGGGATGGGAGAGACCCAGTACTTC.

This clonotype was found a few times. This rearrangement joins TRBV6-5 to TRBJ2-4; TRBD2 matches 9 bases. V trimming: 0 bases; J trimming: 2 bases; junction bases outside the gene matches: 11. Germline V lookup: CDR1 MNHEY, CDR2 SVGAGI. The CDR3 covers 19 residues. This CDR3 is CASSYSAGGPGGSKNIQYF. The CDR3 DNA follows: TGTGCCAGCAGTTACTCGGCGGGAGGGCCCGGGGGATCCAAAAACATTCAGTACTTC.

There are a few counts of this clonotype. The chain uses TRBV4-2 and TRBJ2-5, with 10 nucleotides matching TRBD2. Germline lookup yields CDR1 LGHNA and CDR2 YNFKEQ. V trimming: 0 bases; J trimming: 4 bases; junction bases outside the gene matches: 8. The CDR3 loop spans 17 amino acids. This CDR3 reads CASSQDPSGRSPETQYF. Here the CDR3 DNA reads TGTGCCAGCAGCCAAGATCCTAGCGGGAGATCCCCAGAGACCCAGTACTTC.

In this sample, this clonotype turned up a few times. V is TRBV7-2 and J is TRBJ2-3; D is undetermined. V lost 4 bases and J 1 base, leaving 9 bases between the germline ends. The germline gives CDR1 SGHTA, CDR2 FQGNSA. This CDR3 region has 14 residues. This CDR3 reads CASSYQSRTDTQYF. CDR3 in DNA: TGTGCCAGCAGCTATCAAAGCCGCACAGATACGCAGTATTTT.

V usage is TRBV7-2 and J usage is TRBJ2-5, with TRBD2 matching 10 bases. J was trimmed by 2 bases and V by 3 bases; bases with no gene match: 3. Germline V gives CDR1 SGHTA, CDR2 FQGNSA. The CDR3 spans 15 residues. The CDR3 spells CASSLGLAFQETQYF. Here the CDR3 DNA reads TGTGCCAGCAGCTTGGGACTAGCGTTTCAAGAGACCCAGTACTTC.

This clonotype was picked up many times. J is TRBJ2-5 and V is TRBV6-5; 8 bases agree with TRBD2. CDR3 length: 14 amino acids. CDR1 and CDR2 from the germline V gene are MNHEY and SVGAGI. V lost 6 bases and J lost 1; bases outside the gene matches: 4. CDR3 amino acids: CASRLLAAQETQYF. The CDR3 region has the DNA TGTGCCAGCAGGTTACTAGCGGCCCAAGAGACCCAGTACTTC.